Detailed here is one T cell receptor (beta chain). The antigen is unknown. This sample was included in a study of cytomegalovirus exposure and HLA in healthy donors. Overall study findings and caveats: According to a later analysis, donors in an Asian-associated ancestry cluster reportedly had fewer N-insertions than the approximately 670-donor mean. It was assumed in the presence/absence analyses that sequencing depth was roughly uniform across donors.

It was with 60 Vbeta and 13 Jbeta primers that the PCR ran. Produced via immunoSEQ multiplex PCR; TCRdb's table is partial and in-frame only. The table shows 100,000 to 150,000 clones, with less than 80% occurring only once. Germline V gene lookup returns CDR1 SGHTA and CDR2 FQGNSA. This CDR3 spans 14 amino acids. Trimming removed 3 bases from V and 1 base from J, with 6 bases in between. Sampled while nominally healthy, donors likely had unrecorded immune exposures. J is TRBJ2-2 and V is TRBV7-2; D is uncertain. This sequence was found in a man between 50 and 59 years old in good health and CMV-seronegative. Material: PBMCs. CDR3 DNA sequence: TGTGCCAGCAGCTTCGAGCGGAACACCGGGGAGCTGTTTTTT. Translating it yields CASSFERNTGELFF.